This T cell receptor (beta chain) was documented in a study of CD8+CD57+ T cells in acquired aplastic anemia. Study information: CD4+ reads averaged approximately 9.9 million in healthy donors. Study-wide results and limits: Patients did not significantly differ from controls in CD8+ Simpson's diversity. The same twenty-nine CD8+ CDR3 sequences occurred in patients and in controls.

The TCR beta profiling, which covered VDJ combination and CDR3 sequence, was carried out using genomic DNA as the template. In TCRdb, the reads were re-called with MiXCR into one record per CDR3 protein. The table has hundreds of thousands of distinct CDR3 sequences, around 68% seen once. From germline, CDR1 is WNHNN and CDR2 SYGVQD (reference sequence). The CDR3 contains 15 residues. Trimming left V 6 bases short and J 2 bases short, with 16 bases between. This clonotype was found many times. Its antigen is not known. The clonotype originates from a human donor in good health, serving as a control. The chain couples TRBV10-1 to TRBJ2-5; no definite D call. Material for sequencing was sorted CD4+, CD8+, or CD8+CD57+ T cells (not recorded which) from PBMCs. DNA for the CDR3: TGCGCCAGCAGCGGAGATAGGCAGAAACAAGAGACCCAGTACTTC. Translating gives CASSGDRQKQETQYF.